Presented here are 6 T cell receptor beta chains from one specimen sequenced in a study of T cells in Graves' hyperthyroidism and ophthalmopathy. Authors of the study amplified TCR beta CDR3 regions from RNA transcripts. HTBI primers drove first-round RT-PCR of the TCR CDR3. TCRdb re-called the multiplex PCR reads with MiXCR, one entry per CDR3 protein. The sample includes hundreds of thousands of distinct CDR3 sequences, 15% to 20% of them seen just once. The sequencing sample was made of blood. The source of these receptors is a man between 40 and 49 years old with Graves' ophthalmopathy.

The gene calls are TRBV5-1 and TRBJ2-3; 10 nucleotides line up with TRBD2. Germline CDR1 SGHRS, CDR2 YFSETQ. The CDR3 has 15 amino acids. The J segment lost 4 bases and the V segment lost 1 base, leaving 3 bases of the junction unmatched. The CDR3 sequence: CASSLTSGKSDTQYF. As DNA, the CDR3 is TGCGCCAGCAGCTTGACTAGCGGGAAATCAGATACGCAGTATTTT.

This clonotype was observed a few times. Mismatch with germline at one junction end may stem from a read error. This sequence joins TRBV5-1 and TRBJ1-1; perhaps TRBD1 as D (6 bases). The CDR3 loop spans 15 amino acids. Germline V gene lookup returns CDR1 SGHRS and CDR2 YFSETQ. The CDR3 protein is CASSLVGVGDTEALF. The DNA of the CDR3 is TGCGCCAGCAGCTTGGTCGGAGTGGGGGACACTGAAGCTCTCTTT.

This clonotype appeared a few times. The chain is built from TRBV18 and TRBJ1-5; a possible D gene is TRBD1 (5 bases). V was cut by 3 bases and J by 4 bases, with 16 bases left in between. Germline CDR1 KGHSH, CDR2 LQKENI. The CDR3 totals 16 residues. Here the CDR3 reads CASSPETATNNQPQHF. The DNA of the CDR3 is TGTGCCAGCTCACCGGAGACAGCTACTAATAATCAGCCCCAGCATTTT.

V gene TRBV6-1 combines with J gene TRBJ1-5; D gene uncertain. V lost 2 bases and J 3 bases, leaving 8 bases between the germline ends. The CDR3 extends over 14 amino acids. The V gene's germline CDR1 is MNHNS and CDR2 SASEGT. CDR3 residues: CASSEIGPNQPQHF. CDR3 nucleotide sequence: TGTGCCAGCAGTGAAATTGGTCCCAATCAGCCCCAGCATTTT.

This clonotype was seen more than once but under ten times. The CDR3 spells CASSPLQGSDTEAFF. The CDR3 DNA is TGCGCCAGCAGCCCACTACAGGGATCGGACACTGAAGCTTTCTTT. The genes are TRBV4-3 and TRBJ1-1, with D maybe TRBD1 (6 bases). Between the trimmed V and J ends, which lost 4 bases and 3 bases, there was a span of 15 bases. The CDR3 totals 15 residues. Per germline, CDR1 LGHNA and CDR2 YSLEER.

This chain connects TRBV11-1 to TRBJ1-3, with D perhaps TRBD1 (5 bases). Looked up from germline, CDR1 is SGHAT and CDR2 is FQDESV (reference sequence). Trimming stripped 5 bases from V and 4 bases from J, with 15 bases between. CDR3 length: 15 amino acids. CDR3: CASSQGTVGGNTIYF. CDR3 nucleotide sequence: TGTGCCAGCAGCCAAGGGACCGTTGGGGGAAACACCATATATTTT.